What follows describes a single T cell receptor beta chain. This entry is derived from a study of blood T cell repertoires in COVID-19. This table comes from immunoSEQ multiplex PCR, and its TCRdb copy is limited to in-frame clones, with some not included. The table includes approximately 77,000 clones, roughly 76% detected once. The ends were cut back, 3 bases at V and 7 bases at J, with 11 bases in the middle. CDR1 and CDR2 (germline): SGHDT, YYEEEE. This CDR3 contains 13 residues. This receptor was identified in a man between 65 and 85 years old with active or convalescent COVID-19. The sample was peripheral blood. The V call is TRBV5-6, the J call TRBJ2-1, with unresolved D. This CDR3 is CASSSPLSNEQFF. The CDR3 bases are TGTGCCAGCAGCTCCCCCTTGAGTAATGAGCAGTTCTTC.